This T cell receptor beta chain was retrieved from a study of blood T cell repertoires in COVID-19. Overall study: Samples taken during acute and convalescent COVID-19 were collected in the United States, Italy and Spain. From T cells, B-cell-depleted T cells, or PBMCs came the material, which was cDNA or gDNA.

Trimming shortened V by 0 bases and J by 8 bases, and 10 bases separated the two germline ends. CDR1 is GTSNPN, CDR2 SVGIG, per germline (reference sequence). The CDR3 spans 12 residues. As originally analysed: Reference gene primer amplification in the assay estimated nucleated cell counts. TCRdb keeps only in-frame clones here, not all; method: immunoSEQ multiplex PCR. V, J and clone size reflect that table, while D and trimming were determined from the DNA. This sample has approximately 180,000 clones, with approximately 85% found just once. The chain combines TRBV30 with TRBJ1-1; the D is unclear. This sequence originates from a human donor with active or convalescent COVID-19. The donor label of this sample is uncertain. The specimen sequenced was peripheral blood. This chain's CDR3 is CAWSVFPQEAFF. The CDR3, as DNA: TGTGCCTGGAGTGTATTCCCACAGGAAGCTTTCTTT.